In this sample, the clone carrying this T cell receptor (beta chain) turned up many times. Antigen unknown. These data are taken from a study of spatial heterogeneity in lung cancer. Background on the study: Compared with alpha-chain sequences, beta-chain sequences were consistently detected in greater numbers.

The sample's time point: sample taken at primary tumor resection. Each TCR cDNA molecule carried a unique molecular identifier. TCRdb ran MiXCR on the 5' RACE reads and lists one entry per CDR3 protein. The table records about 23,000 distinct CDR3 sequences, 3% to 3.5% of them present only once. The CDR3 sequence is 16 residues long. Germline values: CDR1 MNHEY, CDR2 SVGAGI. Losses at the gene ends were 0 bases for V and 2 bases for J; bases not matched to a gene: 7. Study findings and constraints: Ubiquitous expanded tumor TCRs were observed in blood more at resection than follow-up.

The sample here was PBMCs, taken at surgery. This chain connects TRBV6-5 to TRBJ2-7, with 7 bases fitting TRBD1. This TCR came from a female donor with early-stage non-small cell lung cancer. This CDR3 is CASSYSTGQVTYEQYF. Here the CDR3 DNA reads TGTGCCAGCAGTTACTCGACTGGACAGGTAACCTACGAGCAGTACTTC.